These 10 T cell receptor beta chains came from one sample sequenced in a study of control samples from healthy donors and cancer patients. Assay used: immunoSEQ multiplex PCR; TCRdb lists only in-frame clones, some missing. The data hold some 150,000 clones, with under 96% observed a single time. Material: blood. Every receptor here comes from a woman aged 30 to 39 in good health.

The chain employs TRBV24-1 and TRBJ2-3; TRBD2 might be the D (6 bases). Between the trimmed V and J ends, which lost 3 bases and 4 bases, there was a span of 13 bases. The germline V gene has CDR1 KGHDR and CDR2 SFDVKD. This CDR3 contains 15 residues. The CDR3 bases are TGTGCCACCAGTGATCCGAACGGGGGTCCAGATACGCAGTATTTT. Translating it yields CATSDPNGGPDTQYF.

The J gene is TRBJ2-7, the V gene TRBV30; 11 bases are a match to TRBD2. Looked up from germline, CDR1 is GTSNPN and CDR2 is SVGIG (reference sequence). The CDR3 runs to 15 residues. J was trimmed by 2 bases and V by 2 bases; bases with no gene match: 5. The CDR3 DNA follows: TGTGCCTGGAGTTTACTAGCGGGAGATGCCTACGAGCAGTACTTC. Translated, it gives CAWSLLAGDAYEQYF.

J is TRBJ2-7 and V is TRBV6-2 or TRBV6-3, with TRBD2 matching over 11 bases. V trimming: 0 bases; J trimming: 2 bases; junction bases outside the gene matches: 0. Germline V CDR1 and CDR2: MNHEY, SVGEGT. The CDR3 has 15 amino acids. The DNA of the CDR3 is TGTGCCAGCAGTTACTCGACTAGCGGGACCTACGAGCAGTACTTC. Translating it yields CASSYSTSGTYEQYF.

This clone was observed a single time. V and J are TRBV9 and TRBJ2-7; D is ambiguous. Between the trimmed V and J ends, which lost 0 bases and 4 bases, there was a span of 11 bases. The V gene's germline CDR1 is SGDLS and CDR2 YYNGEE. This CDR3 contains 14 residues. For the CDR3, the DNA is TGTGCCAGCAGCGTAGAAGTAGGGCGGTACGAGCAGTACTTC. Translation gives CASSVEVGRYEQYF.

V is TRBV19 and J is TRBJ1-5, with D possibly being TRBD1 (6 bases). The CDR3 is made up of 15 amino acids. With 5 bases removed from V and 3 bases from J, the gap between germline ends came to 14 bases. Germline V gives CDR1 LNHDA, CDR2 SQIVND (reference sequence). CDR3 sequence (DNA): TGTGCCAGTAGTCCAAAAGGGGGTGACAATCAGCCCCAGCATTTT. Protein sequence: CASSPKGGDNQPQHF. Combining the CDR3 with reference TRBV19 and TRBJ1-5 gives the whole variable domain DGGITQSPKYLFRKEGQNVTLSCEQNLNHDAMYWYRQDPGQGLRLIYYSQIVNDFQKGDIAEGYSVSREKKESFPLTVTSAQKNPTAFYLCASSPKGGDNQPQHFGDGTRLSIL.

This clone was observed once. The genes are TRBV28 and TRBJ1-4, with D unresolved. Trimming took off 3 bases at V and 8 bases at J, with 4 bases between the two ends. The germline gives CDR1 MDHEN, CDR2 SYDVKM. This CDR3 has 11 residues. CDR3 DNA sequence: TGTGCCAGCAGTTTTGCCGAAAAACTGTTTTTT. Residues: CASSFAEKLFF.

This clone was found once. The rearrangement uses TRBV14 and TRBJ2-3; possible D gene TRBD1, 6 bases. Per germline, CDR1 SGHDN and CDR2 FVKESK. There are 16 residues in the CDR3. Trimming shortened V by 3 bases and J by 4 bases, and 17 bases separated the two germline ends. CDR3 nucleotides: TGTGCCAGCAGCCAGGTCACAGGGCATGAAGCAGATACGCAGTATTTT. Translated: CASSQVTGHEADTQYF.

The genes are TRBV29-1 and TRBJ2-1; 10 bases are a match to TRBD2. V lost 1 base, J lost 0 bases, and 12 bases stayed unmatched. CDR1 and CDR2 (germline): SQVTM, ANQGSEA. The CDR3 spans 19 residues. The DNA of the CDR3 is TGCAGCGTTGAAGCTCGAGTACTAGCGGGGACCCGCTCCTACAATGAGCAGTTCTTC. It is translated as CSVEARVLAGTRSYNEQFF.

The CDR3 loop reads CASSQDRRGRANYGYTF. In DNA, the CDR3 is TGTGCCAGCAGCCAAGATCGTAGAGGGCGAGCTAACTATGGCTACACCTTC. V is TRBV4-2 and J is TRBJ1-2; D gene uncertain. Between the trimmed V and J ends, which lost 0 bases and 0 bases, there was a span of 14 bases. Germline V gives CDR1 LGHNA, CDR2 YNFKEQ. The CDR3 sequence is 17 residues long.

V and J are TRBV3-1 (or the pseudogene TRBV3-2) and TRBJ2-1; maybe TRBD1 (7 bases). Germline CDR1 reads LGHDT; CDR2 reads YNNKEL (reference sequence). The CDR3 totals 16 residues. V lost 7 bases to trimming and J lost 4 bases, with 20 bases between them. CDR3 sequence (DNA): TGTGCCAGCACAATTCGGAGGGGGCTGAAATACAATGAGCAGTTCTTC. Protein sequence: CASTIRRGLKYNEQFF.